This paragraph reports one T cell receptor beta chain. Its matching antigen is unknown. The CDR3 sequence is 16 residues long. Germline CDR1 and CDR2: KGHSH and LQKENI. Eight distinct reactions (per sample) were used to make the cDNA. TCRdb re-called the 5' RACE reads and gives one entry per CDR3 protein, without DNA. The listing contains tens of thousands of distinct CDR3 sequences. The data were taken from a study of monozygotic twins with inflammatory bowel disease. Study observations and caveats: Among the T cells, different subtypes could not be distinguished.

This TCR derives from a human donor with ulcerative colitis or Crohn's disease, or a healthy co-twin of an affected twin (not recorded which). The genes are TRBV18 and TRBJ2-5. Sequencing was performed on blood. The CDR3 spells CASSPPTWLGQETQYF.